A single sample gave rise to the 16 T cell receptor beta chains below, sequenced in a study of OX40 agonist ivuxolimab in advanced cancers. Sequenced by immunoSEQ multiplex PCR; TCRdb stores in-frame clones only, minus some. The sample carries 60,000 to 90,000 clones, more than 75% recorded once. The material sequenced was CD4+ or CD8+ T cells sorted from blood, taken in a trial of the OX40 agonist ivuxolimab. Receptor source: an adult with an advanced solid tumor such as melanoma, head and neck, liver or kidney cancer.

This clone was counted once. The CDR3 region is CASSYGGTISTEAFF. In nucleotides, the CDR3 is TGCGCCAGCAGCTATGGGGGTACAATTTCTACTGAAGCTTTCTTT. J is TRBJ1-1 and V is TRBV5-1; a possible D gene is TRBD1 (5 bases). Germline V gene sequence: CDR1 SGHRS, CDR2 YFSETQ. The CDR3 covers 15 residues. The V end was cut by 3 bases, the J end by 5 bases, with 17 bases between.

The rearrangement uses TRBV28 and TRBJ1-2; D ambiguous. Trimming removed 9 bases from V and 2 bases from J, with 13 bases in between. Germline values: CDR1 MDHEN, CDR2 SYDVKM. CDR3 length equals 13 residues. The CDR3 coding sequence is TGTGCCAGTGAGGGCAGAACGAACTATGGCTACACCTTC. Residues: CASEGRTNYGYTF.

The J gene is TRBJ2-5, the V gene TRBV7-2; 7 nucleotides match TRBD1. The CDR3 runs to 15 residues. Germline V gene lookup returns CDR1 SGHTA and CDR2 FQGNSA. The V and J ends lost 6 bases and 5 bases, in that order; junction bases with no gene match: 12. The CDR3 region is CASSPNRGVMETQYF. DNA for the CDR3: TGTGCCAGCAGTCCGAACAGGGGTGTTATGGAGACCCAGTACTTC.

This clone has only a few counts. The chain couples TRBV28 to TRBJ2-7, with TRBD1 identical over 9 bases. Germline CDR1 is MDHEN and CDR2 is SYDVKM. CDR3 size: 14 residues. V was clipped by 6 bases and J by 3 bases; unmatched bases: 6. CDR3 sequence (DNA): TGTGCCAGCAGACCGGGACAGGGAAGCTACGAGCAGTACTTC. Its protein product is CASRPGQGSYEQYF.

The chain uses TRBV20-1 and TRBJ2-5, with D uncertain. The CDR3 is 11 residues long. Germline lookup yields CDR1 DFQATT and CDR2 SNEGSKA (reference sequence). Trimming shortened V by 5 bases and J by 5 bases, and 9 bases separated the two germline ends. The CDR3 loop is CSAGNWETQYF. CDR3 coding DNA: TGCAGTGCTGGCAATTGGGAGACCCAGTACTTC.

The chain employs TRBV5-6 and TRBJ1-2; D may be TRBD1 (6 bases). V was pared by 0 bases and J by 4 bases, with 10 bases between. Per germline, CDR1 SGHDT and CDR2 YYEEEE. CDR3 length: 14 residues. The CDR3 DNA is TGTGCCAGCAGCTTGGTACAGGGAGGCTATGGCTACACCTTC. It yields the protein CASSLVQGGYGYTF.

This CDR3 is CASSEWGQGAITEAFF. Here the CDR3 DNA reads TGTGCCAGCAGCGAGTGGGGACAGGGGGCGATCACTGAAGCTTTCTTT. The chain links TRBV9 to TRBJ1-1; 12 nucleotides agree with TRBD1. V lost 3 bases and J lost 4; bases outside the gene matches: 7. CDR1 and CDR2 from the germline V gene are SGDLS and YYNGEE. The CDR3 loop spans 16 amino acids.

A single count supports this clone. The CDR3 sequence is CASSTTSGGATDTQYF. In DNA form, the CDR3 reads TGTGCCAGCTCAACCACTAGCGGGGGGGCCACAGATACGCAGTATTTT. J is TRBJ2-3 and V is TRBV18; 13 positions agree with TRBD2. Germline V lookup: CDR1 KGHSH, CDR2 LQKENI. J was trimmed by 2 bases and V by 5 bases; bases with no gene match: 4. This CDR3 comprises 16 residues.

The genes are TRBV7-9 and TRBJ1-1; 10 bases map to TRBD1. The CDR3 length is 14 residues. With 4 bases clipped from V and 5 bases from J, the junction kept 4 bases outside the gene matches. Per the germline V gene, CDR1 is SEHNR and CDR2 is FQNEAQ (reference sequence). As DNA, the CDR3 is TGTGCCAGCAGCTCGGGACAGGGGAGTACTGAAGCTTTCTTT. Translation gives CASSSGQGSTEAFF.

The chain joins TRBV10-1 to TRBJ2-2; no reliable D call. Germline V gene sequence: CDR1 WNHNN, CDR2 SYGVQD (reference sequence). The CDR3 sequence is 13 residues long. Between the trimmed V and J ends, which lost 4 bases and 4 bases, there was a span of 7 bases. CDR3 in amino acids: CASSGSITGELFF. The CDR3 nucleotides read TGCGCCAGCAGTGGAAGCATCACCGGGGAGCTGTTTTTT.

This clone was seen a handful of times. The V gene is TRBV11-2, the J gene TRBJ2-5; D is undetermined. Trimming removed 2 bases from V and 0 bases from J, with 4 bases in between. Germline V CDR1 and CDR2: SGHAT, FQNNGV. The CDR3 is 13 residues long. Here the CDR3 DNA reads TGTGCCAGCAGCTTATCCTACCAAGAGACCCAGTACTTC. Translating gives CASSLSYQETQYF.

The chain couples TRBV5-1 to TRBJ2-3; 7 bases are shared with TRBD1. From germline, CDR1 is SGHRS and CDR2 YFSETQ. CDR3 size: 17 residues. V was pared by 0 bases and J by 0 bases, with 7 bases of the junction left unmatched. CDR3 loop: CASSLGNRGTSTDTQYF. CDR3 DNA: TGCGCCAGCAGCTTGGGCAACAGGGGAACCAGCACAGATACGCAGTATTTT. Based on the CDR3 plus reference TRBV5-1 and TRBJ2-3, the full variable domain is KAGVTQTPRYLIKTRGQQVTLSCSPISGHRSVSWYQQTPGQGLQFLFEYFSETQRNKGNFPGRFSGRQFSNSRSEMNVSTLELGDSALYLCASSLGNRGTSTDTQYFGPGTRLTVL.

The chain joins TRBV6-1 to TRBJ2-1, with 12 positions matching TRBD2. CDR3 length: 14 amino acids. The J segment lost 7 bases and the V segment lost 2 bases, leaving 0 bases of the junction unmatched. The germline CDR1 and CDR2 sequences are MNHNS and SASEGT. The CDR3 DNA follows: TGTGCCAGCAGTGAACTAGCGGGAGGGAATGAGCAGTTCTTC. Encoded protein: CASSELAGGNEQFF.

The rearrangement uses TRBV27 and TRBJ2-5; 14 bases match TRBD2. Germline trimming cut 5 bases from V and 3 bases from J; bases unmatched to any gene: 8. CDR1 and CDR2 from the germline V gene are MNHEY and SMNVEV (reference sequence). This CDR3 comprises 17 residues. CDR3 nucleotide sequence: TGTGCCAGCAGTCCAAACGGGGGACTAGCGGGAGAAGAGACCCAGTACTTC. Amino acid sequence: CASSPNGGLAGEETQYF.

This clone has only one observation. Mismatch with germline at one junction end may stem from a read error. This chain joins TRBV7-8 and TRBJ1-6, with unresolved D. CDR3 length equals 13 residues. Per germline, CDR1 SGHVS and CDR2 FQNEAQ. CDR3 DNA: TGTGTCAGCACCCCGTCGACGAATTCACCCCTCCACTTT. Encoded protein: CVSTPSTNSPLHF.

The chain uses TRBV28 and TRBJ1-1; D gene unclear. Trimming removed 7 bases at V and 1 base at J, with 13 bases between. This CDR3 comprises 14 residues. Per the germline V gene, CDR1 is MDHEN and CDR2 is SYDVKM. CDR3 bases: TGTGCCAGCATCTCCTACGGCGAGAACACTGAAGCTTTCTTT. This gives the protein CASISYGENTEAFF.